This is a list of T cell receptor beta chains from one sample in a study of graft-versus-host responses after intestinal transplantation. Method: immunoSEQ multiplex PCR; TCRdb's copy keeps in-frame clones and lacks some. The data contain roughly 43,000 clones, about 94% of them seen just once; the ten biggest clones take up roughly 1.5%. Sequenced here: PBMCs, sampled approximately 350 days after intestinal transplant. The receptors here all came from a human patient who received an intestinal transplant, so some T cells may come from the graft donor. Each CDR3 is given with its conserved first and last residue. A D gene is named only where the DNA matches it firmly. Rows give clone size only sometimes, using once, few, many, or a class for an expanded clone.

V gene	D gene	clone size	J gene	CDR3 DNA	CDR3 protein
TRBV5-1	-	few	TRBJ2-5	TGCGCCAGCAGCTTCCAAGAGACCCAGTACTTC	CASSFQETQYF
TRBV19	-	once	TRBJ1-5	TGTGCCAGTAGTCGTGCCACAGCCATCAATCAGCCCCAGCATTTT	CASSRATAINQPQHF
TRBV7-9	-	-	TRBJ2-7	TGTGCCAGCAGCAGTCGGGACAACGAGCAGTACTTC	CASSSRDNEQYF
TRBV23-1	TRBD1	-	TRBJ1-4	TGCGCCAGCAGTCAATGTGGTACGAACAGGGGGCTCCTTGCAACTAATGAAAAACTGTTTTTT	CASSQCGTNRGLLATNEKLFF
TRBV6-6	-	once	TRBJ2-3	TGTGCCAGCAGTTTGTTCACAGCCACAGATACGCAGTATTTT	CASSLFTATDTQYF
TRBV6-5	-	-	TRBJ1-2	TGTGCCAGCAACGCAGCCTACGGAAGCGGCTACACCTTC	CASNAAYGSGYTF
TRBV6-5	TRBD1	-	TRBJ2-7	TGTGCCAGCAGTTACTACGACAGGGGGCGCGAGCAGTACTTC	CASSYYDRGREQYF
TRBV19	TRBD2	-	TRBJ2-1	TGTGCCTCGACCGAGCGGGGTTCCTACAATGAGCAGTTCTTC	CASTERGSYNEQFF
TRBV18	TRBD1	once	TRBJ1-2	TGTGCCAGCTCACCGAAAACAGGGGGATCTAACCCCTTCTATGGCTACACCTTC	CASSPKTGGSNPFYGYTF
TRBV5-1	-	-	TRBJ1-3	TGCGCCAGCAGCGTAGGACCCAACTCTGGAAACACCATATATTTT	CASSVGPNSGNTIYF
TRBV13	TRBD2	-	TRBJ2-1	TGTGCCAGCAGGTATAGCGGGAGGGATAATGATGAGCAGTTCTTC	CASRYSGRDNDEQFF
TRBV7-3	-	-	TRBJ2-1	TGTGCCAGCAGCTTAATTTATAGCTCCTACAATGAGCAGTTCTTC	CASSLIYSSYNEQFF
TRBV25-1	TRBD1	-	TRBJ1-2	TGTGCCAGCAGTGACCCGGGACAGAAGAACTATGGCTACACCTTC	CASSDPGQKNYGYTF
TRBV5-1	TRBD1	-	TRBJ2-6	TGCGCCAGCAGTGACAGGGGGATAGGGGCCAACGTCCTGACTTTC	CASSDRGIGANVLTF
TRBV9	TRBD1	-	TRBJ2-7	TGTGCCAGCAGCCAGGGACAGGGGCCCTACGAGCAGTACTTC	CASSQGQGPYEQYF
TRBV13	-	-	TRBJ2-1	TGTGCCAGCAGCTTATTCGACAATGAGCAGTTCTTC	CASSLFDNEQFF
TRBV19	TRBD1	-	TRBJ1-5	TGTGCCAGTAGTAGGAATGACAGGGGGCAAGGCAATCAGCCCCAGCATTTT	CASSRNDRGQGNQPQHF
TRBV4-1	TRBD2	-	TRBJ2-7	TGCGCCAGCAGCCAAGATTCGGATTTACGACTAGCGGGAGTCGTAGACGAGCAGTACTTC	CASSQDSDLRLAGVVDEQYF
TRBV2	TRBD2	few	TRBJ2-4	TGTGCCAGCACCACCGGGACTAGCGGGGGGCTGGGGAACATTCAGTACTTC	CASTTGTSGGLGNIQYF
TRBV4-2	-	-	TRBJ1-1	TGTGCCAGCAGCCAGCGTCAGGACAGATTGAACACTGAAGCTTTCTTT	CASSQRQDRLNTEAFF
TRBV19	TRBD2	-	TRBJ2-3	TGTGCCAGTAACCCGGGGGGGACCACAGATACGCAGTATTTT	CASNPGGTTDTQYF
TRBV30	-	once	TRBJ2-7	TGTGCCTGGGGGGAGGCCTACGAGCAGTACTTC	CAWGEAYEQYF
TRBV6-5	-	-	TRBJ1-5	TGTGCCAGCAGTCTACAGGGTCGCAATCAGCCCCAGCATTTT	CASSLQGRNQPQHF
TRBV20-1	-	-	TRBJ2-7	TGCAGTGCTAGAGCCGGCTACGAGCAGTACTTC	CSARAGYEQYF
TRBV12-5	-	-	TRBJ2-1	TGTGCTAGTGGTTTGGCAGACTCTCGGGAGCAGTTCTTC	CASGLADSREQFF
TRBV5-1	-	-	TRBJ2-7	TGCGCCAGCAGCCCAGACCGGGGCGAGTACGAGCAGTACTTC	CASSPDRGEYEQYF
TRBV5-1	-	-	TRBJ1-3	TGCGCCAGCAGCTTGACCTACTCTGGAAACACCATATATTTT	CASSLTYSGNTIYF
TRBV14	TRBD1	-	TRBJ1-6	TGTGCCAGCAGCCAAGGTCATGGGACAGGTTATTCACCCCTCCACTTT	CASSQGHGTGYSPLHF
TRBV5-1	TRBD2	-	TRBJ2-7	TGCGCCCGCAGCTTGGGGGCGGGGGGCCGCTGGTACGAGCAGTACTTC	CARSLGAGGRWYEQYF
TRBV4-1	-	-	TRBJ1-5	TGCGCCAGCAGCACTTTTATACTGAATCAGCCCCAGCATTTT	CASSTFILNQPQHF
TRBV9	TRBD2	-	TRBJ2-3	TGTGCCAGCAGCGCCTCGACTAGCGGGAGCGCAGATACGCAGTATTTT	CASSASTSGSADTQYF
TRBV6-5	TRBD1	-	TRBJ1-1	TGTGCCAGCAAAGCAGGGGGCGGCACTGAAGCTTTCTTT	CASKAGGGTEAFF
TRBV7-9	-	once	TRBJ2-7	TGTGCCAGCGGTTCAAGCTCCTACGAGCAGTACTTC	CASGSSSYEQYF
TRBV6-1	-	-	TRBJ1-6	TGTGCCAGCAGTGAAAACTGGCAGAACCATAATTCACCCCTCCACTTT	CASSENWQNHNSPLHF
TRBV28	-	-	TRBJ1-5	TGTGCCAGCAGTTACATGACGATTAATCAGCCCCAGCATTTT	CASSYMTINQPQHF